This T cell receptor beta chain was obtained from a study of shared clonotypes between healthy human individuals. Study summary: Plates per donor: three CD4 naive, three CD4 memory, two CD8 naive, one CD8 memory.

Germline V gene lookup returns CDR1 MNHEY and CDR2 SMNVEV (reference sequence). There are 15 residues in the CDR3. V dropped 4 bases and J dropped 9; count of bases not matched to a gene: 12. Whole-study results and caveats: Richness estimates generally favored naive over memory subsets.

Researchers divided each subset's genomic DNA evenly across several immunoSEQ plates. Tens of thousands of T cell genomes (approximately 0.2 ug DNA) went into each sorted-subset replicate. TCRdb's copy holds only in-frame clones and misses some; the assay was immunoSEQ multiplex PCR. The table shows around 1.4 million clones, with 98% to 99% occurring only once. With regard to this clone: Its antigen is not known.

This clonotype was obtained from a man aged 30-40 years in good health. This chain links TRBV27 with TRBJ2-1; 7 nucleotides align to TRBD2. The specimen was naive CD4+ T cells sorted from blood. Subset meaning: CD45RA+ positively selected. The CDR3 DNA is TGTGCCAGCAGTTCGACAATACTAGCGCTTCGTGAGCAGTTCTTC. It translates to CASSSTILALREQFF.